This entry concerns a single T cell receptor (beta chain). The antigen is not known. What was sequenced were expressed TCRB transcripts, since all of the isolated RNA had been reverse transcribed. Using immunoSEQ multiplex PCR, the repertoire was profiled, and TCRdb retains in-frame clones only, with some absent. The table has 500,000 to 850,000 clones, around an eighth seen once. These data originate in a study of beta chain features in type 1 diabetes. Study results and limitations: Possibly, sequencing cDNA over-represented cells that had high TCR expression levels. Shortening that was moderate but significant affected the TCRB CDR3s of Type 1 diabetes patients in all four CD4+ subsets.

The sequenced sample was naive CD4+ T cells from blood. The clonotype was recovered from a young man with type 1 diabetes.

CDR3 region: CSVSGGPNTEAFF. CDR3 DNA: TGCAGCGTTTCGGGGGGCCCTAACACTGAAGCTTTCTTT. The chain uses TRBV29-1 and TRBJ1-1; possible D gene TRBD1, 6 bases. V shed 5 bases and J shed 2 bases, with 12 bases lying between them. Germline CDR1 and CDR2: SQVTM and ANQGSEA. This CDR3 region has 13 residues.